The entry below gives a single T cell receptor (beta chain) sequence along with its context. The CDR3 totals 11 residues. Trimming cost V 1 base and J 10 bases, with 5 bases left between them. Per germline, CDR1 SNHLY and CDR2 FYNNEI. These data are taken from a study of blood T cell repertoires in COVID-19. About the study: COVID-19 samples, acute and convalescent, were from the United States, Italy and Spain.

Profiled with immunoSEQ multiplex PCR; TCRdb holds only in-frame clones, not every one. Among roughly 260,000 clones listed, around nine tenths were seen once. The specimen was peripheral blood. This chain uses TRBV2 with TRBJ2-1; a possible D gene is TRBD1 (5 bases). This TCR was sampled from a woman aged 40 to 49 who had recovered from COVID-19. This CDR3 reads CASSEGGEQFF. CDR3 coding DNA: TGTGCCAGCAGTGAAGGGGGCGAGCAGTTCTTC.